Listed here are 32 T cell receptor beta chains from one sample, sequenced in a study of OX40 agonist ivuxolimab in advanced cancers. The library was built by means of the immunoSEQ multiplex PCR assay. Held by TCRdb, this immuneACCESS table contains in-frame sequences only and omits some clones. Under half of the omission traces to an unresolved V gene where checked; the cause of the rest is unknown. The sample includes 100,000 or so clones, with 85% to 95% observed a single time. The ten biggest clones cover 0.45% to 0.65% of the sample. Source: CD4+ or CD8+ T cells sorted from blood, taken in a trial of the OX40 agonist ivuxolimab. These TCRs come from an adult with an advanced solid tumor such as melanoma, head and neck, liver or kidney cancer.

The table lists this clone with a count of one. This chain uses TRBV11-2 with TRBJ1-1, with D possibly TRBD1 on 5 matching bases. Germline-derived CDR1 and CDR2 are SGHAT and FQNNGV. The length of the CDR3 is 15 residues. The ends were cut back, 8 bases at V and 1 base at J, with 17 bases in the middle. The CDR3: CASHLREGTNTEAFF. In nucleotides, the CDR3 is TGTGCCAGCCATTTAAGGGAAGGGACGAACACTGAAGCTTTCTTT.

The rearrangement uses TRBV7-2 and TRBJ1-5; D possibly corresponds to TRBD1 (6 bases). CDR3 length equals 15 residues. V was pared by 3 bases and J by 6 bases, with 15 bases between. The V gene's germline CDR1 is SGHTA and CDR2 FQGNSA. The CDR3 is CASSFSSGVGQPQHF. CDR3 sequence (DNA): TGTGCCAGCAGCTTCTCATCAGGGGTGGGTCAGCCCCAGCATTTT.

This CDR3 is CASSSAGTGGPYGYTF. DNA for the CDR3: TGTGCCAGCAGTTCGGCCGGGACAGGGGGCCCCTATGGCTACACCTTC. The chain links TRBV28 to TRBJ1-2; TRBD1 agrees at 12 bases. The CDR3 has 16 residues. Trimming took 4 bases from V and 4 from J; bases not matched to a gene: 7. Germline V CDR1 and CDR2: MDHEN, SYDVKM.

This clone showed up just a few times. The chain combines TRBV9 with TRBJ2-3; D is possibly TRBD1 or TRBD2 (5 bases each). Germline CDR1 is SGDLS and CDR2 is YYNGEE. There are 15 residues in the CDR3. Trimming stripped 3 bases from V and 2 bases from J, with 13 bases between. The DNA for the CDR3 is TGTGCCAGCAGCGCCACCGGGACGTCCACAGATACGCAGTATTTT. It translates to CASSATGTSTDTQYF.

This chain connects TRBV6-5 to TRBJ1-5; 8 positions agree with TRBD1. The CDR3 is made up of 15 amino acids. V was pared by 6 bases and J by 0 bases, with 4 bases of the junction left unmatched. In germline, CDR1 is MNHEY, CDR2 SVGAGI. The CDR3 sequence is CASRPDRGSNQPQHF. Here the CDR3 DNA reads TGTGCCAGCAGACCAGACAGGGGTAGCAATCAGCCCCAGCATTTT.

The chain recombines TRBV7-3 with TRBJ2-2; no reliable D call. Trimming took 4 bases from V and 2 from J, leaving 8 bases between them. This CDR3 has 14 residues. Germline CDR1 is SGHTA and CDR2 is FQGTGA. The CDR3 sequence is CASSSRPNTGELFF. The DNA of the CDR3 is TGTGCCAGCAGCTCTCGACCTAACACCGGGGAGCTGTTTTTT.

This clone is a singleton in its sample. The rearrangement joins TRBV5-4 to TRBJ2-3; D uncertain. This CDR3 contains 13 residues. V was trimmed by 5 bases and J by 0 bases, leaving 7 bases between them. The germline gives CDR1 SGHNT, CDR2 YYREEE (reference sequence). The CDR3 DNA reads as TGTGCCAGCAGGGGGATAAGCACAGATACGCAGTATTTT. The encoded protein is CASRGISTDTQYF.

This sequence joins TRBV7-2 and TRBJ2-7; 11 bases match TRBD1. The germline V gene encodes CDR1 SGHTA and CDR2 FQGNSA. The CDR3 covers 14 residues. V dropped 6 bases and J dropped 2; count of bases not matched to a gene: 3. This chain's CDR3 is CASRRDRGTYEQYF. The CDR3 nucleotides read TGTGCCAGCAGACGGGACAGGGGGACCTACGAGCAGTACTTC. Together with reference TRBV7-2 and TRBJ2-7, the CDR3 gives the full variable domain: GAGVSQSPSNKVTEKGKDVELRCDPISGHTALYWYRQSLGQGLEFLIYFQGNSAPDKSGLPSDRFSAERTGGSVSTLTIQRTQQEDSAVYLCASRRDRGTYEQYFGPGTRLTVT.

The V call is TRBV6-5, the J call TRBJ1-1; D uncertain. V was cut by 5 bases and J by 4 bases, with 11 bases left in between. This CDR3 is 13 amino acids long. Germline assignment: CDR1 MNHEY and CDR2 SVGAGI. For the CDR3, the DNA is TGTGCCAGCAGTCGAAGACGGTCCACTGAAGCTTTCTTT. Residues: CASSRRRSTEAFF.

J is TRBJ2-1 and V is TRBV6-1, with 8 bases lining up with TRBD1. The CDR3 totals 14 residues. Germline loops: CDR1 MNHNS, CDR2 SASEGT. Germline trimming cut 7 bases from V and 8 bases from J; bases unmatched to any gene: 10. The CDR3 region is CASIWTGNSDEQFF. DNA for the CDR3: TGTGCCAGCATCTGGACAGGGAACTCTGATGAGCAGTTCTTC.

The chain combines TRBV11-1 with TRBJ2-3; 7 bases match TRBD2. From germline, CDR1 is SGHAT and CDR2 FQDESV (reference sequence). The CDR3 has 18 residues. The J segment lost 5 bases and the V segment lost 0 bases, leaving 14 bases of the junction unmatched. CDR3 in amino acids: CASSLAPALGRERDTQYF. The CDR3 nucleotides read TGTGCCAGCAGCTTAGCCCCCGCCCTGGGGCGGGAGAGAGATACGCAGTATTTT.

The chain employs TRBV5-1 and TRBJ2-7, with 11 bases that match TRBD1. In germline, CDR1 is SGHRS, CDR2 YFSETQ. The CDR3 covers 14 residues. Trimming cost V 4 bases and J 4 bases; bases outside gene matches: 4. The CDR3 DNA reads TGCGCCAGCAGCAGGACAGGGGGCATGTACGAGCAGTACTTC. It is translated as CASSRTGGMYEQYF.

The chain employs TRBV18 and TRBJ1-4; D unresolved. This CDR3 is built from 16 residues. Germline V gives CDR1 KGHSH, CDR2 LQKENI. V gave up 1 base and J gave up 0 bases, with 9 bases separating them. CDR3 in DNA: TGTGCCAGCTCACCACAGGTTCCTGCAACTAATGAAAAACTGTTTTTT. The encoded protein is CASSPQVPATNEKLFF.

The chain has TRBV7-3 and TRBJ2-7, with 7 bases identical to TRBD2. Germline assignment: CDR1 SGHTA and CDR2 FQGTGA. J lost 5 bases, V lost 5 bases, and 12 bases had no gene match. CDR3 size: 15 residues. CDR3 sequence reads: CASSLTRAGDNEQYF. CDR3 coding DNA: TGTGCCAGCAGCCTCACACGGGCGGGAGACAACGAGCAGTACTTC.

V usage is TRBV7-9 and J usage is TRBJ1-2; 9 bases align to TRBD1. CDR3 length: 15 amino acids. V lost 5 bases, J lost 8 bases, and 12 bases stayed unmatched. CDR1 and CDR2 (germline): SEHNR, FQNEAQ (reference sequence). CDR3 amino acids: CASSPDRGQGEGYTF. The CDR3 nucleotides read TGTGCCAGCAGCCCAGATAGGGGACAGGGTGAGGGCTACACCTTC.

For the CDR3, the DNA is TGTGCCAGCAGCGCCCGGACAGGGGATCAGCCCCAGCATTTT. Translation gives CASSARTGDQPQHF. The chain links TRBV7-2 to TRBJ1-5; 9 bases map to TRBD1. The CDR3 covers 14 residues. CDR1 is SGHTA and CDR2 is FQGNSA in the germline V gene. With 5 bases clipped from V and 5 bases from J, the junction kept 4 bases outside the gene matches.

This clone has just one count. The chain carries TRBV7-2 and TRBJ1-2; 9 bases map to TRBD1. The CDR3 covers 16 residues. With 3 bases clipped from V and 4 bases from J, the junction kept 9 bases outside the gene matches. Germline CDR1 and CDR2: SGHTA and FQGNSA. CDR3 nucleotides: TGTGCCAGCAGCTTGGACGGACAGGGGAGGATCTATGGCTACACCTTC. It translates to CASSLDGQGRIYGYTF.

The DNA of the CDR3 is TGTGCCAGCAGTCTGCGCCAGGGAGTTGTCATGTTTTTT. Its protein is CASSLRQGVVMFF. This sequence joins TRBV2 and TRBJ1-4; TRBD1 might be the D (5 bases). CDR3 length: 13 amino acids. Germline values: CDR1 SNHLY, CDR2 FYNNEI. Trimming removed 5 bases at V and 15 bases at J, with 19 bases between.

V is TRBV6-6 and J is TRBJ1-4, with D unresolved. The germline V and J ends were trimmed by 4 bases and 6 bases, with 12 bases remaining between them. CDR1 and CDR2 (germline): MNHNY, SVGAGI (reference sequence). This CDR3 spans 14 amino acids. The CDR3 sequence is CASSSIIRDEKLFF. The CDR3 bases are TGTGCCAGCAGTTCGATAATCCGCGATGAAAAACTGTTTTTT.

CDR3 region: CASTAGGYEQYF. The CDR3 bases are TGTGCCTCCACCGCGGGGGGATACGAGCAGTACTTC. V is TRBV28 and J is TRBJ2-7, with TRBD2 matching over 8 bases. In germline, CDR1 is MDHEN, CDR2 SYDVKM. J lost 4 bases, V lost 11 bases, and 7 bases had no gene match. The CDR3 totals 12 residues.

The chain uses TRBV7-2 and TRBJ2-1, with TRBD2 identical over 7 bases. This CDR3 contains 16 residues. Germline V gene lookup returns CDR1 SGHTA and CDR2 FQGNSA. J lost 5 bases, V lost 2 bases, and 9 bases had no gene match. DNA of the CDR3: TGTGCCAGCAGCTTACGGGCGGGAGTAGGGGACAATGAGCAGTTCTTC. As protein: CASSLRAGVGDNEQFF.

The chain uses TRBV4-3 and TRBJ2-2; D unresolved. This CDR3 is 14 amino acids long. Germline V CDR1 and CDR2: LGHNA, YSLEER. The V end was cut by 3 bases, the J end by 1 base, with 6 bases between. The CDR3 here is CASSQRQNTGELFF. The CDR3 DNA sequence: TGCGCCAGCAGCCAGCGACAGAACACCGGGGAGCTGTTTTTT.

The chain couples TRBV9 to TRBJ1-1; a weak D match, TRBD1 (6 bases). Germline assignment: CDR1 SGDLS and CDR2 YYNGEE. The CDR3 is made up of 16 amino acids. With 0 bases removed from V and 1 base from J, the gap between germline ends came to 13 bases. CDR3 bases: TGTGCCAGCAGCGTAGGAGTCGGGGGGCCGAACACTGAAGCTTTCTTT. Translating gives CASSVGVGGPNTEAFF. The variable domain in full, completed from reference TRBV9 and TRBJ1-1, reads DSGVTQTPKHLITATGQRVTLRCSPRSGDLSVYWYQQSLDQGLQFLIQYYNGEERAKGNILERFSAQQFPDLHSELNLSSLELGDSALYFCASSVGVGGPNTEAFFGQGTRLTVV.

The chain links TRBV7-9 to TRBJ1-1; D not resolved. The CDR3 is 13 amino acids. Germline V gene lookup returns CDR1 SEHNR and CDR2 FQNEAQ (reference sequence). The V end was cut by 1 base, the J end by 4 bases, with 7 bases between. DNA of the CDR3: TGTGCCAGCAGCTTAGGGGCGGCCACTGAAGCTTTCTTT. This sequence encodes CASSLGAATEAFF.

The genes are TRBV28 and TRBJ1-2; no reliable D call. Germline CDR1 is MDHEN and CDR2 is SYDVKM. The CDR3 sequence is 16 residues long. The V and J ends lost 5 bases and 8 bases respectively, with 24 bases between them. CDR3 amino acids: CASSSTTEVVSGGYTF. CDR3 in DNA: TGTGCCAGCAGTAGTACGACTGAGGTTGTAAGTGGGGGCTACACCTTC.

This chain links TRBV28 with TRBJ1-1; the D is unclear. Per germline, CDR1 MDHEN and CDR2 SYDVKM. The germline V and J ends were trimmed by 2 bases and 1 base, with 8 bases remaining between them. The CDR3 sequence is 14 residues long. The CDR3 loop reads CASSLIRANTEAFF. In DNA, the CDR3 is TGTGCCAGCAGTTTAATCCGAGCGAACACTGAAGCTTTCTTT.

The chain is built from TRBV28 and TRBJ1-5; no firm D call. Germline lookup yields CDR1 MDHEN and CDR2 SYDVKM. This CDR3 region has 14 residues. Trimming shortened V by 3 bases and J by 0 bases, and 6 bases separated the two germline ends. Written as DNA, the CDR3 is TGTGCCAGCAGTTTCCGCAATAGCAATCAGCCCCAGCATTTT. It yields the protein CASSFRNSNQPQHF.

The chain recombines TRBV7-9 with TRBJ1-3; 8 bases are shared with TRBD1. The V and J ends lost 5 bases and 0 bases, in that order; junction bases with no gene match: 6. Germline-derived CDR1 and CDR2 are SEHNR and FQNEAQ (reference sequence). The CDR3 has 16 residues. CDR3 in amino acids: CASSQDRVSSGNTIYF. CDR3 DNA: TGTGCCAGCAGCCAGGACAGGGTGAGCTCTGGAAACACCATATATTTT.

The V call is TRBV4-1, the J call TRBJ2-2; TRBD2 matches 8 bases. The J segment lost 4 bases and the V segment lost 6 bases, leaving 10 bases of the junction unmatched. The CDR3 contains 16 residues. CDR1 and CDR2 (germline): MGHRA, YSYEKL. CDR3 bases: TGCGCCAGCAGGAAACAAGCGGGGGATAGCACCGGGGAGCTGTTTTTT. It specifies CASRKQAGDSTGELFF.

The chain links TRBV2 to TRBJ1-4, with D unclear. Germline CDR1 reads SNHLY; CDR2 reads FYNNEI. Trimming left V 4 bases short and J 4 bases short, with 7 bases between. This CDR3 comprises 13 residues. CDR3 amino acids: CASSGQVNEKLFF. The CDR3 nucleotides are TGTGCCAGCAGTGGGCAGGTTAATGAAAAACTGTTTTTT.

The V gene is TRBV29-1, the J gene TRBJ1-5; D not resolved. Germline CDR1 SQVTM, CDR2 ANQGSEA. This CDR3 is 12 amino acids long. The V end was cut by 7 bases, the J end by 9 bases, with 16 bases between. CDR3 coding DNA: TGCAGCGCCTCCTCGGGTATGGGGCCCCAGCATTTT. Its translation is CSASSGMGPQHF.

The chain joins TRBV19 to TRBJ1-1; D ambiguous. CDR3 length: 12 residues. The V end lost 5 bases, the J end lost 8 bases, and 12 bases lay between the germline ends. CDR1 and CDR2 from the germline V gene are LNHDA and SQIVND (reference sequence). CDR3 coding DNA: TGTGCCAGTAGTGCTAGGACGGACGAAGCTTTCTTT. This encodes CASSARTDEAFF.